A selection of T cell receptor beta chains follows, all from one sample in a study of shared clonotypes between healthy human individuals. Sequencing used immunoSEQ multiplex PCR; TCRdb keeps in-frame clones, though not all of them. Found here are around 2.5 million clones, 90% to 95% of them singletons; the top ten hold 0.36%. The specimen sequenced was naive CD4+ T cells from PBMCs. The receptors stem from a man aged 18 to 35 in good health. Some clones in this sample may be carry-over from other donors' samples. The CDR3 runs from the conserved cysteine through the conserved F or W. Each record gives: CDR3 length, D gene, V gene, J gene, CDR3 DNA, CDR3 protein. D genes are given only for firm matches.

>15|TRBD2|TRBV7-3|TRBJ2-1
TGTGCCAGCAGCCCGAGACTAGCGGGAGGGGGTGAGCAGTTCTTC
CASSPRLAGGGEQFF
>16|TRBD1|TRBV5-4|TRBJ1-3
TGTGCCAGCAGCTCAAAGGACAGGCGCTCTGGAAACACCATATATTTT
CASSSKDRRSGNTIYF
>12|TRBD1|TRBV6-6|TRBJ1-1
TGTGCCAGCCGCGACAGGGTTCCTGAAGCTTTCTTT
CASRDRVPEAFF
>14|.|TRBV19|TRBJ2-5
TGTGCCAGTAGTATAGATACGGGGAGAGAGACCCAGTACTTC
CASSIDTGRETQYF
>15|TRBD2|TRBV5-1|TRBJ2-1
TGCGCCAGCAGCTCTCGGACTAGCGGGACGAATGAGCAGTTCTTC
CASSSRTSGTNEQFF
>18|.|TRBV15|TRBJ2-6
TGTGCCACCAGCCCCCAGGGGGGGGGCGTTAGGGGGGCCAACGTCCTGACTTTC
CATSPQGGGVRGANVLTF
>14|.|TRBV10-3|TRBJ2-7
TGTGCCATCAGTGAGTCGGGGGGAGACTACGAGCAGTACTTC
CAISESGGDYEQYF
>15|.|TRBV9|TRBJ2-1
TGTGCCAGCAGCTCAGACCTTGGAGGTTACAATGAGCAGTTCTTC
CASSSDLGGYNEQFF
>14|.|TRBV6-1|TRBJ2-7
TGTGCCAGCAGTGAACAGGCCGACTCCTACGAGCAGTACTTC
CASSEQADSYEQYF
>13|.|TRBV6-1|TRBJ1-3
TGTGCCAGCAGTGTCAGGGAGAGAAACACCATATATTTT
CASSVRERNTIYF
>16|.|TRBV28|TRBJ1-1
TGTGCCAGCGGATCCAGTCGACAGATGATGAACACTGAAGCTTTCTTT
CASGSSRQMMNTEAFF
>15|.|TRBV5-4|TRBJ1-3
TGTGCCAGCAGCTTGTTTAAGGGATCTGGAAACACCATATATTTT
CASSLFKGSGNTIYF
>15|.|TRBV7-8|TRBJ1-5
TGTGCCAGCAGCTTAGCGTCAGGGGTCAATCAGCCCCAGCATTTT
CASSLASGVNQPQHF
>12|.|TRBV7-9|TRBJ2-7
TGTGCCAGCAGCTTATCCGGCGGGGAGCAGTACTTC
CASSLSGGEQYF
>14|.|TRBV6-1|TRBJ2-5
TGTGCCAGCCCCAAGGGACCCTTGGAGTTGACCCAGTACTTC
CASPKGPLELTQYF
>16|.|TRBV10-3|TRBJ2-7
TGTGCCATCAGTGAGTCGGGTAGGGCAGTTTTCAACGAGCAGTACTTC
CAISESGRAVFNEQYF
>17|.|TRBV23-1|TRBJ2-7
TGCGCCAGCAGTCAAGGACAGTTACCCTGGCGACTGTACGAGCAGTACTTC
CASSQGQLPWRLYEQYF
>15|TRBD1|TRBV6-1|TRBJ2-7
TGTGCCAGCAGTTTGGACAGGGTGAGCTCCTACGAGCAGTACTTC
CASSLDRVSSYEQYF
>15|.|TRBV19|TRBJ1-5
TGTGCCAGTAGTATCCGTCAGGGCAGCAATCAGCCCCAGCATTTT
CASSIRQGSNQPQHF
>16|.|TRBV5-1|TRBJ1-5
TGCGCCAGCAGCTTGGGGCCGAGAGGGGTAGAACAGCCCCAGCATTTT
CASSLGPRGVEQPQHF
>16|TRBD2|TRBV6-5|TRBJ2-7
TGTGCCAGCAGTTACTGGGCAGCGGGAGTACTTTACGAGCAGTACTTC
CASSYWAAGVLYEQYF
>13|.|TRBV5-1|TRBJ2-7
TGCGCCAGCAGCTTGTCGTCTAGCGACGAGCAGTACTTC
CASSLSSSDEQYF
>16|TRBD2|TRBV7-3|TRBJ2-3
TGTGCCAGCAGCTTAGTAGCGGGAGAGGTGTCAGATACGCAGTATTTT
CASSLVAGEVSDTQYF
>15|.|TRBV5-7|TRBJ2-5
TGTGCCAGCAGCTTGGTGGTCAGGGGCCAAGAGACCCAGTACTTC
CASSLVVRGQETQYF
>12|.|TRBV30|TRBJ2-7
TGTGCCTGGAATAAGGGTTGGGGGGAGCAGTACTTC
CAWNKGWGEQYF
>15|.|TRBV30|TRBJ1-6
TGTGCCTGGAGTGGGAGTTCGGGGTCTAATTCACCCCTCCACTTT
CAWSGSSGSNSPLHF
>15|.|TRBV27|TRBJ1-6
TGTGCCAGCAGTCTGCAGGGTAACAGGAATTCACCCCTCCACTTT
CASSLQGNRNSPLHF
>16|.|TRBV27|TRBJ1-5
TGTGCCAGCAGTTTATCCAATCAGGGGCGGGATCAGCCCCAGCATTTT
CASSLSNQGRDQPQHF
>15|.|TRBV11-2|TRBJ1-1
TGTGCCAGCAGCGAAAACAGCCACCTCAACACTGAAGCTTTCTTT
CASSENSHLNTEAFF
>15|TRBD1|TRBV5-1|TRBJ1-1
TGCGCCAGCAGCTTGAGGGCAGGGGGCAACACTGAAGCTTTCTTT
CASSLRAGGNTEAFF
>16|.|TRBV2|TRBJ2-7
TGTGCCAGCAGCCCCATTGCGGGTCGCAGCTCCTACGAGCAGTACTTC
CASSPIAGRSSYEQYF
>15|.|TRBV7-2|TRBJ1-2
TGTGCCAGCAGCTTATTGCAGCAAACCAATTATGGCTACACCTTC
CASSLLQQTNYGYTF
>14|.|TRBV12-5|TRBJ2-7
TGTGCTAGTGGTTTGAGCGGGCCCTCCTACGAGCAGTACTTC
CASGLSGPSYEQYF
>15|.|TRBV6-1|TRBJ2-6
TGTGCCAGCAGTGTTAAGGGGTCTGGGGCCAACGTCCTGACTTTC
CASSVKGSGANVLTF
>15|TRBD2|TRBV28|TRBJ2-5
TGTGCCACCTTTAGCGGGAGGGGGAGTCGAGAGACCCAGTACTTC
CATFSGRGSRETQYF
>13|.|TRBV15|TRBJ1-2
TGTGCCACCAGCCTGAGCCCGAGGGATGGCTACACCTTC
CATSLSPRDGYTF
>17|TRBD2|TRBV28|TRBJ2-5
TGTGCCAGCAGTTCCTCACATGCGACTAGCGGGAGGGAGACCCAGTACTTC
CASSSSHATSGRETQYF
>16|TRBD2|TRBV4-2|TRBJ2-3
TGTGCCAGCAGCAAAGAAGCTAGCGGGACCACAGATACGCAGTATTTT
CASSKEASGTTDTQYF
>15|.|TRBV16|TRBJ2-6
TGTGCCAGCAGCCAAAGGCGGGTCGGGGCCAACGTCCTGACTTTC
CASSQRRVGANVLTF
>17|TRBD1|TRBV4-1|TRBJ1-5
TGCGCCAGCAGCCAACCCTTCAAAGGACAGGGGACTCAGCCCCAGCATTTT
CASSQPFKGQGTQPQHF
>19|TRBD2|TRBV7-9|TRBJ2-3
TGTGCCAGCAGCTACAAAGCCGGGACTAGCGACCTTAGCACAGATACGCAGTATTTT
CASSYKAGTSDLSTDTQYF
>15|TRBD1|TRBV5-6|TRBJ1-4
TGTGCCAGCAGCCATATCCGGGACAGTAATGAAAAACTGTTTTTT
CASSHIRDSNEKLFF
>13|.|TRBV9|TRBJ1-5
TGTGCCAGCAGCCCGAGGAGCAATCAGCCCCAGCATTTT
CASSPRSNQPQHF
>14|.|TRBV18|TRBJ2-5
TGTGCCAGCTCACCACCCGGCAGCCAAGAGACCCAGTACTTC
CASSPPGSQETQYF